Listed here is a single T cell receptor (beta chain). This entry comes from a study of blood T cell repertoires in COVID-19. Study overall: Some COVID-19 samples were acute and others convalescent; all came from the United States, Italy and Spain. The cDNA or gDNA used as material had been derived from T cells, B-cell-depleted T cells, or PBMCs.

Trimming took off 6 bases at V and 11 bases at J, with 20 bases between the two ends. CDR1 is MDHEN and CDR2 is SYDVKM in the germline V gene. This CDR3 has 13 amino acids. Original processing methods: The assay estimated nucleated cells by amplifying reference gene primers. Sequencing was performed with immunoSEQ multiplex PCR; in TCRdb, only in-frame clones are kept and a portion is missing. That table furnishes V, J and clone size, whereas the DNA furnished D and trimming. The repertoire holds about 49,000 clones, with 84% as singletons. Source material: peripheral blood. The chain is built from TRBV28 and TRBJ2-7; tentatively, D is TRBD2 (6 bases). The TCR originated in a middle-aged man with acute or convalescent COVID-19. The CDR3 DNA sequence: TGTGCCAGCAGCACACCCCTGGGGGGTGGGGAGTACTTC. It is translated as CASSTPLGGGEYF.